The clone carrying this TCR beta chain has a count of ten or more. Its antigen is still unknown. Germline CDR1 and CDR2: LGHNA and YSLEER. V lost 0 bases and J 7 bases, leaving 8 bases between the germline ends. The CDR3 consists of 13 residues. The data stem from a study of T cells after yellow fever vaccination. Regarding the study as a whole: There was a small share of clonotypes that showed up in both the CD4 and CD8 compartments.

Using its own MiXCR run on the 5' RACE reads, TCRdb lists one record per CDR3 protein. The sample has about 160,000 distinct CDR3 sequences, 5.5% to 7.5% seen once. The chain joins TRBV4-3 to TRBJ2-3; the D is unclear. Sequenced here: CD4+ T cells sorted from PBMCs, sampled less than 6 days after the first yellow fever vaccination. This TCR was sampled from a man aged 18 to 30 who received the YFV17D yellow fever vaccine. The CDR3 region is CASSQDRTNTQYF. Written as DNA, the CDR3 is TGCGCCAGCAGCCAAGACAGGACCAATACGCAGTATTTT.